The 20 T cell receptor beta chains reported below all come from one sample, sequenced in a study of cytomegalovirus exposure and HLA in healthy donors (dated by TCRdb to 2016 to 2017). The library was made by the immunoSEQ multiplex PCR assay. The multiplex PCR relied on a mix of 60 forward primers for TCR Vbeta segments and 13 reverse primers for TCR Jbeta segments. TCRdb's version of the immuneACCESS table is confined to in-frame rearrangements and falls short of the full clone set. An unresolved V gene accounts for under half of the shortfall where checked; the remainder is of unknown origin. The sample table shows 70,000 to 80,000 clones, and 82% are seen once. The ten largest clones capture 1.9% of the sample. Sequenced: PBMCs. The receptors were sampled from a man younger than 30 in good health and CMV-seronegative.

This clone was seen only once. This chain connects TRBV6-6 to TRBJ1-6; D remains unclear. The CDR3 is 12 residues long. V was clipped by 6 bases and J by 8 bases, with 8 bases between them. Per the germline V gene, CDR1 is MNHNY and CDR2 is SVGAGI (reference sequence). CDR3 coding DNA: TGTGCCAGCAGCGTCAGTGATTCACCCCTCCACTTT. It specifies CASSVSDSPLHF.

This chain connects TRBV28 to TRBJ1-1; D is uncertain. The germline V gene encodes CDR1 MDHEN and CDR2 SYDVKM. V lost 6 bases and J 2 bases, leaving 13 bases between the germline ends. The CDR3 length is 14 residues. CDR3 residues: CASSQYYSNTEAFF. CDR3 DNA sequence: TGTGCCAGCAGCCAATATTACAGTAACACTGAAGCTTTCTTT.

The CDR3 loop reads CASSHSEKLFF. As DNA, the CDR3 is TGCGCCAGCAGCCACAGTGAAAAACTGTTTTTT. The rearrangement uses TRBV4-1 and TRBJ1-4; no clear D gene. Germline CDR1 reads MGHRA; CDR2 reads YSYEKL. The CDR3 totals 11 residues. V lost 3 bases and J lost 7, with 3 bases in between.

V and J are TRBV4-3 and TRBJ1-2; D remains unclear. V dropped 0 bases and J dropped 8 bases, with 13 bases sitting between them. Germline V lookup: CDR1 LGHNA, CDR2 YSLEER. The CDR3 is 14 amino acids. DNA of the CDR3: TGCGCCAGCAGCCAAGATCGGGGAAGCCCCGGCTACACCTTC. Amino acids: CASSQDRGSPGYTF.

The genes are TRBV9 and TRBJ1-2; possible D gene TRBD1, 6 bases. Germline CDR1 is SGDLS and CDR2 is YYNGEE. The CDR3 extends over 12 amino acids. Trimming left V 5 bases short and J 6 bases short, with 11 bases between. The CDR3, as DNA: TGTGCCAGCAGGAACAGGGCGGATGGCTACACCTTC. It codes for CASRNRADGYTF.

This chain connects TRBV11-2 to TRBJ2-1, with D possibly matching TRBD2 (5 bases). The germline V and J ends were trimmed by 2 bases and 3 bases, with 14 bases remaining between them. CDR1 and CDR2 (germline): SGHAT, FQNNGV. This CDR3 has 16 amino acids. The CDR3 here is CASSLLTTTIYNEQFF. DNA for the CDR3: TGTGCCAGCAGCTTATTGACGACTACCATCTACAATGAGCAGTTCTTC.

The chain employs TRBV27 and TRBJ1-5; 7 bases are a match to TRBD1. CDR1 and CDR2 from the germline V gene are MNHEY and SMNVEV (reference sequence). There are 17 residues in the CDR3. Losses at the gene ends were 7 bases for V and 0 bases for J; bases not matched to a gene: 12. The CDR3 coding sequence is TGTGCCAGCAAACCACAGGGGAGTCAAATTAGCAATCAGCCCCAGCATTTT. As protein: CASKPQGSQISNQPQHF.

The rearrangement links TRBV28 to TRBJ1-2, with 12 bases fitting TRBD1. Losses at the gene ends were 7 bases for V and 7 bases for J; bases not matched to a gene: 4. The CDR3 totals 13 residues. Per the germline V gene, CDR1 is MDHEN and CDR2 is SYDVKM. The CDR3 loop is CASKGQGAFGYTF. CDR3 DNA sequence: TGTGCCAGCAAGGGACAGGGGGCGTTTGGCTACACCTTC.

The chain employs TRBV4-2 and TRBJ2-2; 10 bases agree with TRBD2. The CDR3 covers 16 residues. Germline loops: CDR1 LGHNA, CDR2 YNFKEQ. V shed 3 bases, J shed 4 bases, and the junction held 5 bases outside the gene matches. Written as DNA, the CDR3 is TGTGCCAGCAGCCATCTAGCGGGAGTGGTCACCGGGGAGCTGTTTTTT. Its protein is CASSHLAGVVTGELFF.

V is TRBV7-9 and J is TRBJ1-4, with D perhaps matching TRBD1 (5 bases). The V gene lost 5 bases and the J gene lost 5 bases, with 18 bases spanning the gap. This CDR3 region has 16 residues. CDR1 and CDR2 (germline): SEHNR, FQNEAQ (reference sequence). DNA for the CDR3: TGTGCCAGCAGCCGCTCTACCCTGACAGACAATGAAAAACTGTTTTTT. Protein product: CASSRSTLTDNEKLFF.

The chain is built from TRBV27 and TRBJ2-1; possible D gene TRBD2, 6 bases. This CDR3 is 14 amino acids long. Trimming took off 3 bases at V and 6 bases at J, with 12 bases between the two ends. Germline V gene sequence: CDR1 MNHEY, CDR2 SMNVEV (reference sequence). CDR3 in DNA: TGTGCCAGCAGTTTTCTCGGGGAGGTCAATGAGCAGTTCTTC. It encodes CASSFLGEVNEQFF.

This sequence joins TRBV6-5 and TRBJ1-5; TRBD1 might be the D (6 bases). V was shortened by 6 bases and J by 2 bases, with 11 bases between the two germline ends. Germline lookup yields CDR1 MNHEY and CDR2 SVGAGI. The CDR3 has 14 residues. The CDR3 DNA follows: TGTGCCAGCAGCCTACAGGGTGGCAATCAGCCCCAGCATTTT. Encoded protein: CASSLQGGNQPQHF.

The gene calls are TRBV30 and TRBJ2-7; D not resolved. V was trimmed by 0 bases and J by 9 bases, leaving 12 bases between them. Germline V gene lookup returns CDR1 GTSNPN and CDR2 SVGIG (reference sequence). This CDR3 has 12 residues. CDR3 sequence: CAWSVGDNRQYF. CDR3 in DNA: TGTGCCTGGAGTGTAGGCGACAATAGGCAGTACTTC.

The CDR3 loop is CASSLRDTIYEQYF. DNA for the CDR3: TGTGCCAGCAGCCTCCGGGACACTATCTACGAGCAGTACTTC. The chain links TRBV27 to TRBJ2-7, with D possibly matching TRBD1 (6 bases). The CDR3 loop spans 14 amino acids. Germline CDR1 reads MNHEY; CDR2 reads SMNVEV (reference sequence). With 6 bases removed from V and 3 bases from J, the gap between germline ends came to 15 bases.

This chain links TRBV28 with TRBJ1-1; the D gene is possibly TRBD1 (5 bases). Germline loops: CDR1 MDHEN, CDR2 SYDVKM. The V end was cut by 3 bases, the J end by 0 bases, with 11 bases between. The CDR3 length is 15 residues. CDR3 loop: CASSLTEPMNTEAFF. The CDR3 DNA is TGTGCCAGCAGTTTGACAGAGCCCATGAACACTGAAGCTTTCTTT.

The CDR3 protein is CASSLGLVNDNEQFF. The CDR3 DNA follows: TGTGCCAGCAGCTTAGGACTAGTGAATGACAATGAGCAGTTCTTC. The genes are TRBV11-3 and TRBJ2-1, with D possibly being TRBD2 (6 bases). Germline V CDR1 and CDR2: SGHNT, YENEEA. This CDR3 region has 15 residues. V dropped 1 base and J dropped 5 bases, with 12 bases sitting between them.

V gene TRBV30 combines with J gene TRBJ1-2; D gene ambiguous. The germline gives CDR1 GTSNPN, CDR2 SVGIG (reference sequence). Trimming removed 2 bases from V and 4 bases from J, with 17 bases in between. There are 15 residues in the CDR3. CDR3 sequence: CAWSFLPVGGYGYTF. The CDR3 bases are TGTGCCTGGAGTTTTCTTCCGGTGGGAGGCTATGGCTACACCTTC.

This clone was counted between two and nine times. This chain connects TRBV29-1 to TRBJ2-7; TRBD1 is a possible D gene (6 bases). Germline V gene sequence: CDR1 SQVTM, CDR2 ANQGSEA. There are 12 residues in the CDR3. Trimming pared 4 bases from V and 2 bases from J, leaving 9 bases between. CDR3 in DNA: TGCAGCGTTGCCTCAGGGGCCTACGAGCAGTACTTC. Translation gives CSVASGAYEQYF.

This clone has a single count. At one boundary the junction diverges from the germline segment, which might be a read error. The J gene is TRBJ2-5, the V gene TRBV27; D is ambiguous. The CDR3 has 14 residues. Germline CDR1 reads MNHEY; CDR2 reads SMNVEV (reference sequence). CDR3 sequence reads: CASSLKPAQETQYF. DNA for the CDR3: TGTGCCAGCAGTTTAAAGCCAGCACAAGAGACTCAGTACTTC.

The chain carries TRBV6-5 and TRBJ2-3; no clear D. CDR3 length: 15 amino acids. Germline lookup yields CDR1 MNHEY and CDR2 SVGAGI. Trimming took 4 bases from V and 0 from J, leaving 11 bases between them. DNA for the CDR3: TGTGCCAGCAGTTCCATGGGCAGTAGCACAGATACGCAGTATTTT. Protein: CASSSMGSSTDTQYF.